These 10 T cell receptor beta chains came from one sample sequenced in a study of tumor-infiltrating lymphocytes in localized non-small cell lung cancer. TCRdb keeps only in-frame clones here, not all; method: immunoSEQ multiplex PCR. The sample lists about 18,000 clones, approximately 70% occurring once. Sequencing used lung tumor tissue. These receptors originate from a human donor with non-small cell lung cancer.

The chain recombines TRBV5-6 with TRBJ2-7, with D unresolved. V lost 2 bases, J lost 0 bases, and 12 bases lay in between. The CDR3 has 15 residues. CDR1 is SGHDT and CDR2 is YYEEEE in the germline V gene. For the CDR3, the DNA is TGTGCCAGCAGCTTCGAACCGAGCGCCTCCTACGAGCAGTACTTC. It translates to CASSFEPSASYEQYF.

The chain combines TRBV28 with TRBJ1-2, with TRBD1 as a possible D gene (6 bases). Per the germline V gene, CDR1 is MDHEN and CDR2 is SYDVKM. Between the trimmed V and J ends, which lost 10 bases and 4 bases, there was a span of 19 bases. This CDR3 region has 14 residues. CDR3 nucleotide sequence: TGTGCCACTACCGGATGGGGGGCGACCTATGGCTACACCTTC. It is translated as CATTGWGATYGYTF.

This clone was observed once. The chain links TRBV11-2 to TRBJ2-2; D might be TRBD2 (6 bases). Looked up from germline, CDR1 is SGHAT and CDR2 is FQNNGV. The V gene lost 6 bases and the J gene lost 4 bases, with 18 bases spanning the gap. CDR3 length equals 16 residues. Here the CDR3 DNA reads TGTGCCAGCAGGCCACCGGGACTGGGTGGCACCGGGGAGCTGTTTTTT. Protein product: CASRPPGLGGTGELFF.

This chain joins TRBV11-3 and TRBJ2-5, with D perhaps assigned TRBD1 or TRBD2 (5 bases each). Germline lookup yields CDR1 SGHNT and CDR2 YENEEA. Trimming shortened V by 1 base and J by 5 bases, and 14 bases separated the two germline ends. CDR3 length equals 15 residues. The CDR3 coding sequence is TGTGCCAGCAGCTTAGGAGGGGAGAGTGGGGAGACCCAGTACTTC. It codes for CASSLGGESGETQYF.

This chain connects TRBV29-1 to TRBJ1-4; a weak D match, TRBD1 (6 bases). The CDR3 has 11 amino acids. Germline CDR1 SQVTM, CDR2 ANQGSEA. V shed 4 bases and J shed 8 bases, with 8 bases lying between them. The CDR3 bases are TGCAGCGTTGGGACAGAAGAAAAACTGTTTTTT. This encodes CSVGTEEKLFF. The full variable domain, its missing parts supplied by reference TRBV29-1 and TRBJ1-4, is SAVISQKPSRDICQRGTSLTIQCQVDSQVTMMFWYRQQPGQSLTLIATANQGSEATYESGFVIDKFPISRPNLTFSTLTVSNMSPEDSSIYLCSVGTEEKLFFGSGTQLSVL.

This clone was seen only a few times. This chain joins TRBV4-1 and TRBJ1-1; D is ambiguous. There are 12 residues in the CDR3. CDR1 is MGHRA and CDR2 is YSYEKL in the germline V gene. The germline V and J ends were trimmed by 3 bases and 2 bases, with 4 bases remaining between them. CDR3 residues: CASSHLNTEAFF. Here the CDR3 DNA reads TGCGCCAGCAGCCATTTAAACACTGAAGCTTTCTTT.

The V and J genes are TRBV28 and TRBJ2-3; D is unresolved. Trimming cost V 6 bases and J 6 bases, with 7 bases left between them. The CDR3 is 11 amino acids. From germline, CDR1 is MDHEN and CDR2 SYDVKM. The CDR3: CASRHMDTQYF. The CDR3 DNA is TGTGCCAGCAGGCACATGGATACGCAGTATTTT. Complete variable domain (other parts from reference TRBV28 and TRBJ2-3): DVKVTQSSRYLVKRTGEKVFLECVQDMDHENMFWYRQDPGLGLRLIYFSYDVKMKEKGDIPEGYSVSREKKERFSLILESASTNQTSMYLCASRHMDTQYFGPGTRLTVL.

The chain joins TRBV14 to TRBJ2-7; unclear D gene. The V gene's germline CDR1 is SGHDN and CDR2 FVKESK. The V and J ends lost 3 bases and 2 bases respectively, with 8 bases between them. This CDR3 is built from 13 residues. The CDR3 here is CASSQFSTYEQYF. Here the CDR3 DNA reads TGTGCCAGCAGCCAGTTTTCCACCTACGAGCAGTACTTC.

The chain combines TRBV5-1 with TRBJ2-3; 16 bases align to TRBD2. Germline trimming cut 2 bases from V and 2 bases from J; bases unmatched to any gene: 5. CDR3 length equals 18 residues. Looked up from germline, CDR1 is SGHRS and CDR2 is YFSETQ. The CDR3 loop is CASSFYGTSGRATDTQYF. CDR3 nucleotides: TGCGCCAGCAGCTTCTACGGGACTAGCGGGAGGGCCACAGATACGCAGTATTTT. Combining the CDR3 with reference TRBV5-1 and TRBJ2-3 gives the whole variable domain KAGVTQTPRYLIKTRGQQVTLSCSPISGHRSVSWYQQTPGQGLQFLFEYFSETQRNKGNFPGRFSGRQFSNSRSEMNVSTLELGDSALYLCASSFYGTSGRATDTQYFGPGTRLTVL.

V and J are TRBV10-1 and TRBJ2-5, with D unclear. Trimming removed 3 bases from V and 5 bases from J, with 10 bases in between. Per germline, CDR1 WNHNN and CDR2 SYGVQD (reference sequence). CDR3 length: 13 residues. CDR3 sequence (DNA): TGCGCCAGCAGTGAATTTCTCGGGGAGACCCAGTACTTC. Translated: CASSEFLGETQYF.